Shown below are 32 T cell receptor beta chains from a single sample sequenced in a study of identical twins. One entry per CDR3 protein results from TCRdb running MiXCR on the 5' RACE reads. This table holds over 600,000 distinct CDR3 sequences, 21% found once. The same sample was also studied in work on T cells expressing NK-cell markers.

Sequencing used PBMCs. The receptors here all came from a woman aged 18-30 years in good health.

The chain joins TRBV29-1 to TRBJ1-1, with D hard to call. From germline, CDR1 is SQVTM and CDR2 ANQGSEA. V lost 7 bases and J lost 0, with 12 bases in between. The CDR3 is made up of 13 amino acids. DNA of the CDR3: TGCAGCGCGTTCCTTCCTATGAACACTGAAGCTTTCTTT. Amino acid sequence: CSAFLPMNTEAFF.

The rearrangement joins TRBV5-1 to TRBJ2-3; possible D gene TRBD2, 6 bases. The germline CDR1 and CDR2 sequences are SGHRS and YFSETQ. CDR3 length: 16 amino acids. Trimming removed 0 bases at V and 7 bases at J, with 18 bases between. CDR3 region: CASSLAGGPASNTQYF. The CDR3 DNA is TGCGCCAGCAGCTTGGCCGGGGGACCCGCCTCGAATACGCAGTATTTT. Looking up the rest from reference TRBV5-1 and TRBJ2-3 gives the full variable domain: KAGVTQTPRYLIKTRGQQVTLSCSPISGHRSVSWYQQTPGQGLQFLFEYFSETQRNKGNFPGRFSGRQFSNSRSEMNVSTLELGDSALYLCASSLAGGPASNTQYFGPGTRLTVL.

The chain couples TRBV20-1 to TRBJ1-1; D might be TRBD1 (5 bases). The CDR3 is 14 residues long. Germline values: CDR1 DFQATT, CDR2 SNEGSKA (reference sequence). The germline V and J ends were trimmed by 4 bases and 1 base, with 13 bases remaining between them. CDR3 residues: CSATGTSENTEAFF. Here the CDR3 DNA reads TGCAGTGCTACGGGGACGTCTGAGAACACTGAAGCTTTCTTT.

This clonotype occurred a few times. The genes are TRBV13 and TRBJ2-4, with unresolved D. Germline CDR1 reads PRHDT; CDR2 reads FYEKMQ (reference sequence). V lost 4 bases, J lost 14 bases, and 15 bases lay in between. CDR3 size: 12 residues. The CDR3 DNA is TGTGCCAGCAGCTCCATCGACCGGCGGAAGTACTTC. Translating gives CASSSIDRRKYF.

In its sample, this clonotype was seen once. The chain uses TRBV20-1 and TRBJ2-1; D gene ambiguous. The germline V gene has CDR1 DFQATT and CDR2 SNEGSKA (reference sequence). The CDR3 is 15 amino acids. Deletions cut 0 bases from V and 2 bases from J, with 11 bases between. The CDR3 loop is CSARDFAYTYNEQFF. CDR3 sequence (DNA): TGCAGTGCTAGAGATTTTGCGTACACCTACAATGAGCAGTTCTTC.

V usage is TRBV7-9 and J usage is TRBJ2-7, with TRBD1 matching over 8 bases. V dropped 3 bases and J dropped 0; count of bases not matched to a gene: 4. The CDR3 is made up of 15 amino acids. Germline V gene sequence: CDR1 SEHNR, CDR2 FQNEAQ (reference sequence). The DNA for the CDR3 is TGTGCCAGCAGCTTTACAGGGGGTATCTCCTACGAGCAGTACTTC. Translation gives CASSFTGGISYEQYF.

This clonotype was found many times. The V and J genes are TRBV11-1 and TRBJ1-1; D is ambiguous. Germline CDR1 reads SGHAT; CDR2 reads FQDESV (reference sequence). The CDR3 is made up of 19 amino acids. The germline V and J ends were trimmed by 5 bases and 1 base, with 26 bases remaining between them. Written as DNA, the CDR3 is TGTGCCAGCAGCCGCTGGGCTTCAAGACGGGGAGGTACGAACACTGAAGCTTTCTTT. It is translated as CASSRWASRRGGTNTEAFF.

This clonotype was detected only a few times. The chain couples TRBV27 to TRBJ2-1, with 13 nucleotides matching TRBD2. This CDR3 comprises 18 residues. Germline CDR1 and CDR2: MNHEY and SMNVEV (reference sequence). V shed 6 bases and J 3 bases; nucleotides not matched to a gene: 11. CDR3 DNA sequence: TGTGCCAGCAGGGCTGATGGGACTAGCGGGACTCTCTACAATGAGCAGTTCTTC. It codes for CASRADGTSGTLYNEQFF.

This chain connects TRBV7-8 to TRBJ2-5; no firm D call. Trimming stripped 5 bases from V and 4 bases from J, with 14 bases between. This CDR3 region has 14 residues. The germline V gene has CDR1 SGHVS and CDR2 FQNEAQ. In DNA form, the CDR3 reads TGTGCCAGCAGCCAACAAGCATCGCTAGAGACCCAGTACTTC. It codes for CASSQQASLETQYF.

This clonotype occurred many times. The chain carries TRBV7-2 and TRBJ2-2; tentatively, D is TRBD2 (5 bases). Germline assignment: CDR1 SGHTA and CDR2 FQGNSA. V lost 0 bases, J lost 3 bases, and 5 bases lay in between. This CDR3 has 14 amino acids. The CDR3 region is CASSLAGDTGELFF. Written as DNA, the CDR3 is TGTGCCAGCAGCTTAGCGGGAGACACCGGGGAGCTGTTTTTT.

The chain combines TRBV5-1 with TRBJ2-7; maybe TRBD1 (6 bases). The CDR3 is made up of 14 amino acids. CDR1 and CDR2 from the germline V gene are SGHRS and YFSETQ. V was shortened by 1 base and J by 4 bases, with 12 bases between the two germline ends. CDR3 sequence reads: CASSLQGQKYEQYF. The CDR3 DNA reads as TGCGCCAGCAGCTTGCAAGGACAGAAGTACGAGCAGTACTTC.

This clonotype came up a few times. The V call is TRBV3-1, the J call TRBJ2-1, with D perhaps given as TRBD1 or TRBD2 (5 bases each). Germline CDR1 and CDR2: LGHDT and YNNKEL (reference sequence). Trimming took off 1 base at V and 10 bases at J, with 14 bases between the two ends. The CDR3 runs 14 residues. The CDR3 loop is CASSQGDHRGEQFF. For the CDR3, the DNA is TGTGCCAGCAGCCAAGGGGACCACCGGGGAGAGCAGTTCTTC.

At least ten counts were recorded for this clonotype. The chain has TRBV12-3 or TRBV12-4 and TRBJ1-2; TRBD1 matches 7 bases. The V segment lost 5 bases and the J segment 0 bases; nucleotides outside the gene matches: 6. CDR3 size: 15 residues. As DNA, the CDR3 is TGTGCCAGCAGTCCGACCGGGACAGCTAACTATGGCTACACCTTC. It encodes CASSPTGTANYGYTF.

This clonotype was found a few times. This chain uses TRBV7-9 with TRBJ1-1; D ambiguous. In germline, CDR1 is SEHNR, CDR2 FQNEAQ (reference sequence). CDR3 length equals 11 residues. The V gene lost 5 bases and the J gene lost 6 bases, with 7 bases spanning the gap. The CDR3 here is CASSGDPEAFF. CDR3 coding DNA: TGTGCCAGCAGCGGAGATCCTGAAGCTTTCTTT.

This clonotype came up a few times. The V gene is TRBV20-1, the J gene TRBJ2-7; no clear D. Germline lookup yields CDR1 DFQATT and CDR2 SNEGSKA (reference sequence). V lost 3 bases, J lost 4 bases, and 13 bases lay in between. The CDR3 sequence is 13 residues long. The CDR3 region is CSARIGLGYEQYF. The CDR3 DNA sequence: TGCAGTGCTAGGATAGGCTTGGGTTACGAGCAGTACTTC.

The rearrangement uses TRBV12-3 or TRBV12-4 and TRBJ2-3; the match to TRBD2 covers 9 bases. The CDR3 covers 17 residues. The ends lost 9 bases at V and 0 bases at J; junction bases unmatched: 13. The CDR3, as DNA: TGTGCCAGTTCATTTCTAGCGGGACACTCTAGCACAGATACGCAGTATTTT. Its protein product is CASSFLAGHSSTDTQYF.

The J gene is TRBJ2-5, the V gene TRBV6-1; D is possibly TRBD1 (7 bases). The CDR3 totals 15 residues. The V gene's germline CDR1 is MNHNS and CDR2 SASEGT. V lost 5 bases to trimming and J lost 2 bases, with 15 bases between them. CDR3 in amino acids: CASSPLRGEQETQYF. The CDR3 coding sequence is TGTGCCAGCAGTCCACTCAGGGGGGAGCAAGAGACCCAGTACTTC.

This clonotype was observed at least ten times. The chain uses TRBV25-1 and TRBJ2-2; D not certain. Trimming pared 1 base from V and 7 bases from J, leaving 13 bases between. The CDR3 has 15 residues. Per germline, CDR1 MGHDK and CDR2 SYGVNS. This CDR3 is CASSELGQFYGELFF. CDR3 coding DNA: TGTGCCAGCAGTGAATTGGGCCAATTCTACGGGGAGCTGTTTTTT.

V usage is TRBV29-1 and J usage is TRBJ2-7; maybe TRBD2 (6 bases). Germline V CDR1 and CDR2: SQVTM, ANQGSEA. Trimming took off 0 bases at V and 2 bases at J, with 17 bases between the two ends. The CDR3 spans 16 residues. CDR3 amino acids: CSVEDGRGEVPYEQYF. In DNA, the CDR3 is TGCAGCGTTGAAGACGGGCGTGGGGAGGTGCCCTACGAGCAGTACTTC.

In this sample, this clonotype turned up many times. The chain links TRBV7-9 to TRBJ2-5; TRBD1 matches 7 bases. Trimming at V came to 8 bases and at J to 5 bases, leaving 5 bases not matched to a gene. This CDR3 contains 12 residues. The germline CDR1 and CDR2 sequences are SEHNR and FQNEAQ (reference sequence). CDR3 in DNA: TGTGCCAGCTCACCACAGGGGGAGACCCAGTACTTC. Encoded protein: CASSPQGETQYF.

The V gene is TRBV5-1, the J gene TRBJ2-2, with D possibly matching TRBD2 (5 bases). CDR3 length equals 15 residues. Germline assignment: CDR1 SGHRS and CDR2 YFSETQ. V was shortened by 1 base and J by 4 bases, with 11 bases between the two germline ends. The CDR3 region has the DNA TGCGCCAGCAGCTTGCTGGTAGCGAGCACCGGGGAGCTGTTTTTT. Residues: CASSLLVASTGELFF.

The rearrangement joins TRBV20-1 to TRBJ2-3, with 7 nucleotides matching TRBD1. Germline CDR1 DFQATT, CDR2 SNEGSKA (reference sequence). The J segment lost 2 bases and the V segment lost 6 bases, leaving 5 bases of the junction unmatched. This CDR3 is 13 amino acids long. The CDR3 here is CSAQGQNTDTQYF. The CDR3 DNA sequence: TGCAGTGCCCAGGGACAGAACACAGATACGCAGTATTTT.

The count of this clonotype is one. The chain couples TRBV15 to TRBJ2-7; 8 nucleotides agree with TRBD2. This CDR3 has 17 amino acids. The ends lost 1 base at V and 4 bases at J; junction bases unmatched: 12. Looked up from germline, CDR1 is LNHNV and CDR2 is YYDKDF (reference sequence). CDR3 sequence (DNA): TGTGCCACCAGCAGAGGAGTGGAGCGGGGGAGGCGGTACGAGCAGTACTTC. Translation: CATSRGVERGRRYEQYF.

The chain employs TRBV20-1 and TRBJ1-2; the match to TRBD1 covers 7 bases. Germline lookup yields CDR1 DFQATT and CDR2 SNEGSKA (reference sequence). CDR3 size: 12 residues. CDR3 region: CSGWDSNYGYTF. Written as DNA, the CDR3 is TGCAGCGGGTGGGACAGCAACTATGGCTACACCTTC.

The chain joins TRBV20-1 to TRBJ1-3; D call uncertain. Between the trimmed V and J ends, which lost 0 bases and 0 bases, there was a span of 12 bases. This CDR3 is built from 16 residues. Germline assignment: CDR1 DFQATT and CDR2 SNEGSKA (reference sequence). CDR3 coding DNA: TGCAGTGCTAGAGATAGGAGCAAATTCTCTGGAAACACCATATATTTT. Translation: CSARDRSKFSGNTIYF.

This clonotype was counted only a few times. Germline is not matched at one junction end, which may reflect a read error. The chain links TRBV27 to TRBJ2-1; 14 nucleotides line up with TRBD2. This CDR3 has 13 residues. Germline CDR1 and CDR2: MNHEY and SMNVEV (reference sequence). CDR3 sequence (DNA): TGTGCCAGCAGGGGACTAGCGGGAGTTCGGTGGGCCTTC. Its translation: CASRGLAGVRWAF.

This clonotype came up a few times. The chain couples TRBV20-1 to TRBJ2-4; the match to TRBD2 covers 10 bases. V dropped 3 bases and J dropped 10; count of bases not matched to a gene: 12. CDR1 and CDR2 from the germline V gene are DFQATT and SNEGSKA (reference sequence). The CDR3 loop spans 15 amino acids. In nucleotides, the CDR3 is TGCAGTGCTAGTGGCAGCGGGAGGGCCTCAAGGATTCAGTACTTC. This encodes CSASGSGRASRIQYF.

The chain has TRBV12-3 or TRBV12-4 and TRBJ2-1, with D possibly called TRBD1 or TRBD2 (5 bases each). The germline V and J ends were trimmed by 1 base and 9 bases, with 13 bases remaining between them. This CDR3 spans 14 amino acids. The CDR3 loop reads CASSLVRGATEQFF. CDR3 sequence (DNA): TGTGCCAGCAGTTTAGTGAGAGGGGCGACTGAGCAGTTCTTC.

This clonotype has just a few counts. This chain links TRBV20-1 with TRBJ2-7; 9 bases fit TRBD2. This CDR3 has 14 amino acids. The V segment lost 6 bases and the J segment 5 bases; nucleotides outside the gene matches: 11. Germline loops: CDR1 DFQATT, CDR2 SNEGSKA (reference sequence). The CDR3 sequence: CSAQRGAPGDEQYF. Here the CDR3 DNA reads TGCAGTGCCCAGCGGGGGGCCCCCGGTGACGAGCAGTACTTC.

The chain employs TRBV12-3 or TRBV12-4 and TRBJ2-1; perhaps TRBD1 as D (5 bases). The CDR3 extends over 13 amino acids. The V gene lost 5 bases and the J gene lost 6 bases, with 11 bases spanning the gap. CDR3 nucleotides: TGTGCCAGCAGTCCACAGGAAATCAATGAGCAGTTCTTC. It yields the protein CASSPQEINEQFF.

This chain connects TRBV5-1 to TRBJ1-2; D gene unclear. Germline V gene data show CDR1 as SGHRS and CDR2 as YFSETQ. The CDR3 is 13 amino acids. The V end lost 0 bases, the J end lost 2 bases, and 5 bases lay between the germline ends. For the CDR3, the DNA is TGCGCCAGCAGCTTGGCCTGGAACTATGGCTACACCTTC. Translated: CASSLAWNYGYTF.

This chain connects TRBV5-1 to TRBJ1-2; D gene unclear. CDR1 and CDR2 from the germline V gene are SGHRS and YFSETQ. This CDR3 spans 11 amino acids. Trimming cost V 5 bases and J 8 bases, with 10 bases left between them. Here the CDR3 reads CASSSPLGYTF. Written as DNA, the CDR3 is TGCGCCAGCAGTTCCCCCCTGGGCTACACCTTC. The full variable domain, in which reference TRBV5-1 and TRBJ1-2 provide the parts outside the CDR3, is KAGVTQTPRYLIKTRGQQVTLSCSPISGHRSVSWYQQTPGQGLQFLFEYFSETQRNKGNFPGRFSGRQFSNSRSEMNVSTLELGDSALYLCASSSPLGYTFGSGTRLTVV.